These 32 T cell receptor beta chains originate from one sample sequenced in a study of CD8+ T cells in alopecia areata. TCR sequencing used cDNA made by reverse transcription of extracted RNA. Clones were sequenced by immunoSEQ multiplex PCR, and TCRdb holds only the in-frame ones, with some missing. The sample consists of 95,000 to 100,000 clones, just under 60% of them appearing once. Documented treatment: oral pan-JAK inhibitor, 5-10 mg twice daily. This specimen consisted of CD8+ T cells sorted from blood, obtained at approximately week 55, from a patient treated with tofacitinib. The receptors were gathered from a human donor with alopecia areata.

V and J are TRBV4-1 and TRBJ1-5; D gene unclear. Germline loops: CDR1 MGHRA, CDR2 YSYEKL. V was shortened by 6 bases and J by 2 bases, with 11 bases between the two germline ends. The CDR3 has 14 amino acids. CDR3 sequence (DNA): TGCGCCAGCAGTCACCCGCCGGGCAATCAGCCCCAGCATTTT. Amino acid sequence: CASSHPPGNQPQHF.

The chain has TRBV7-9 and TRBJ1-1; D is unresolved. V dropped 0 bases and J dropped 6 bases, with 5 bases sitting between them. This CDR3 has 12 residues. Per germline, CDR1 SEHNR and CDR2 FQNEAQ (reference sequence). CDR3 amino acids: CASSLAVPEAFF. The CDR3, as DNA: TGTGCCAGCAGCTTAGCGGTACCTGAAGCTTTCTTT.

The chain carries TRBV2 and TRBJ1-5; D is possibly TRBD1 (6 bases). V lost 6 bases, J lost 1 base, and 10 bases lay in between. The CDR3 has 14 residues. In germline, CDR1 is SNHLY, CDR2 FYNNEI. The CDR3 region has the DNA TGTGCCAGCAGAGTAAGGGGGAGCAATCAGCCCCAGCATTTT. Translation: CASRVRGSNQPQHF.

The V and J genes are TRBV19 and TRBJ2-1; D is possibly TRBD2 (5 bases). Trimming took off 2 bases at V and 10 bases at J, with 9 bases between the two ends. The CDR3 has 12 amino acids. From germline, CDR1 is LNHDA and CDR2 SQIVND (reference sequence). CDR3 DNA sequence: TGTGCCAGTAGTATACCGTCGGGGGAGCAGTTCTTC. Amino acids: CASSIPSGEQFF.

The table lists this clone with a few counts. The rearrangement uses TRBV7-9 and TRBJ2-3; 10 nucleotides agree with TRBD1. The CDR3 has 16 amino acids. J gave up 6 bases and V 5 bases, and 11 bases lay outside the gene matches. Germline V gives CDR1 SEHNR, CDR2 FQNEAQ (reference sequence). The CDR3 spells CASSQGTGVRFDTQYF. Here the CDR3 DNA reads TGTGCCAGCAGCCAGGGGACAGGGGTTCGGTTTGATACGCAGTATTTT.

The chain has TRBV5-6 and TRBJ2-5; 7 nucleotides line up with TRBD1. V gave up 3 bases and J gave up 5 bases; unmatched junction bases: 7. The CDR3 totals 14 residues. CDR1 is SGHDT, CDR2 YYEEEE, per germline. The CDR3 sequence is CASSSFDREETQYF. The CDR3 nucleotides read TGTGCCAGCAGCTCGTTCGACAGGGAGGAGACCCAGTACTTC.

The chain is built from TRBV29-1 and TRBJ1-1, with D maybe TRBD1 (5 bases). CDR1 and CDR2 from the germline V gene are SQVTM and ANQGSEA. The CDR3 is 12 residues long. V was shortened by 5 bases and J by 1 base, with 8 bases between the two germline ends. CDR3 bases: TGCAGCGTTCCTGACAGGAACACTGAAGCTTTCTTT. Protein product: CSVPDRNTEAFF.

V is TRBV27 and J is TRBJ2-3; no definite D call. V was shortened by 3 bases and J by 0 bases, with 7 bases between the two germline ends. The CDR3 extends over 14 amino acids. CDR1 and CDR2 from the germline V gene are MNHEY and SMNVEV (reference sequence). The CDR3 nucleotides are TGTGCCAGCAGTTTTTTGGGGAGCACAGATACGCAGTATTTT. Protein: CASSFLGSTDTQYF.

This chain joins TRBV13 and TRBJ1-2; the D gene is possibly TRBD1 (6 bases). Trimming shortened V by 4 bases and J by 1 base, and 10 bases separated the two germline ends. The CDR3 consists of 14 residues. Germline CDR1 reads PRHDT; CDR2 reads FYEKMQ (reference sequence). The CDR3 DNA is TGTGCCAGCAGCTCGACAGGCCTTAACTATGGCTACACCTTC. This translates into CASSSTGLNYGYTF. Complete variable domain (other parts from reference TRBV13 and TRBJ1-2): AAGVIQSPRHLIKEKRETATLKCYPIPRHDTVYWYQQGPGQDPQFLISFYEKMQSDKGSIPDRFSAQQFSDYHSELNMSSLELGDSALYFCASSSTGLNYGYTFGSGTRLTVV.

V and J are TRBV5-4 and TRBJ2-6, with D possibly matching TRBD2 (5 bases). This CDR3 contains 17 residues. V lost 2 bases to trimming and J lost 0 bases, with 12 bases between them. The V gene's germline CDR1 is SGHNT and CDR2 YYREEE (reference sequence). The CDR3 DNA is TGTGCCAGCAGCTTAGGAGAGCGGCTCTCTGGGGCCAACGTCCTGACTTTC. As protein: CASSLGERLSGANVLTF.

The sample holds a few counts of this clone. J is TRBJ2-7 and V is TRBV28; D may be TRBD2 (5 bases). The V and J ends lost 8 bases and 7 bases respectively, with 21 bases between them. The germline V gene encodes CDR1 MDHEN and CDR2 SYDVKM. The CDR3 is 14 amino acids. The chain's CDR3 is CASRRENNRKEQYF. For the CDR3, the DNA is TGTGCCAGCCGAAGGGAGAACAACCGGAAAGAGCAGTACTTC.

The V and J genes are TRBV2 and TRBJ2-1; 10 nucleotides line up with TRBD2. Germline CDR1 reads SNHLY; CDR2 reads FYNNEI. The CDR3 extends over 15 amino acids. Unmatched junction bases numbered 0, after V lost 1 base and J lost 3 bases. DNA of the CDR3: TGTGCCAGCAGTGAAGGGACTAGCGGCTACAATGAGCAGTTCTTC. It yields the protein CASSEGTSGYNEQFF.

This clone occurred a few times. V usage is TRBV7-9 and J usage is TRBJ2-1; 9 nucleotides agree with TRBD1. Germline V gene sequence: CDR1 SEHNR, CDR2 FQNEAQ (reference sequence). Trimming at V came to 0 bases and at J to 5 bases, leaving 5 bases not matched to a gene. This CDR3 region has 16 residues. The CDR3 here is CASSLAYRGRDNEQFF. The CDR3 DNA reads TGTGCCAGCAGCTTAGCCTACAGGGGGCGCGACAATGAGCAGTTCTTC.

The V and J genes are TRBV2 and TRBJ1-4; possible D gene TRBD1, 5 bases. The V end was cut by 0 bases, the J end by 3 bases, with 11 bases between. The CDR3 has 16 amino acids. The germline V gene encodes CDR1 SNHLY and CDR2 FYNNEI. The CDR3 reads CASSEALRVPNEKLFF. The CDR3 DNA follows: TGTGCCAGCAGTGAAGCGCTCAGGGTCCCTAATGAAAAACTGTTTTTT.

Concerning this clone itself: Other DNA sequences in this sample translate to the same CDR3. V is TRBV29-1 and J is TRBJ1-1, with TRBD1 as a possible D gene (6 bases). The CDR3 totals 12 residues. V lost 5 bases, J lost 4 bases, and 11 bases lay in between. Germline V gives CDR1 SQVTM, CDR2 ANQGSEA. CDR3 bases: TGCAGCGTTCGACAAGGGGGCACTGAAGCTTTCTTT. This gives the protein CSVRQGGTEAFF.

The genes are TRBV29-1 and TRBJ1-1; the D gene is possibly TRBD1 (5 bases). There are 12 residues in the CDR3. Germline assignment: CDR1 SQVTM and CDR2 ANQGSEA. V dropped 3 bases and J dropped 8 bases, with 13 bases sitting between them. The CDR3 sequence is CSVEWGSKEAFF. CDR3 bases: TGCAGCGTTGAGTGGGGGTCAAAAGAAGCTTTCTTT.

The J gene is TRBJ2-1, the V gene TRBV4-1, with D tentatively TRBD2 (6 bases). The CDR3 runs 15 residues. V lost 0 bases and J lost 3, with 9 bases in between. CDR1 is MGHRA, CDR2 YSYEKL, per germline. The CDR3 protein is CASSQESSGYNEQFF. Written as DNA, the CDR3 is TGCGCCAGCAGCCAAGAGAGTAGCGGCTACAATGAGCAGTTCTTC.

The chain is built from TRBV2 and TRBJ2-7; D is perhaps TRBD1 or TRBD2 (5 bases each). Trimming took 8 bases from V and 2 from J, leaving 16 bases between them. The CDR3 contains 14 residues. Germline CDR1 and CDR2: SNHLY and FYNNEI. CDR3 sequence (DNA): TGTGCCAGCGAAGGCAGGGAGCGCCCCTACGAGCAGTACTTC. This codes for CASEGRERPYEQYF.

The V and J genes are TRBV19 and TRBJ1-5; D ambiguous. CDR1 and CDR2 from the germline V gene are LNHDA and SQIVND (reference sequence). The CDR3 loop spans 12 amino acids. Trimming left V 3 bases short and J 6 bases short, with 6 bases between. The CDR3 spells CASSMWGQPQHF. The CDR3, as DNA: TGTGCCAGTAGTATGTGGGGTCAGCCCCAGCATTTT.

The V and J genes are TRBV4-1 and TRBJ1-2; D remains ambiguous. The CDR3 length is 15 residues. CDR1 and CDR2 (germline): MGHRA, YSYEKL. Trimming cost V 0 bases and J 4 bases, with 12 bases left between them. The CDR3 DNA sequence: TGCGCCAGCAGCCAAGATCGCAGTCAACCCTATGGCTACACCTTC. Amino acid sequence: CASSQDRSQPYGYTF.

The chain employs TRBV7-2 and TRBJ1-6; the D is unclear. The V end lost 3 bases, the J end lost 7 bases, and 10 bases lay between the germline ends. The CDR3 has 14 residues. Germline V gives CDR1 SGHTA, CDR2 FQGNSA. CDR3 in amino acids: CASSFTALNSPLHF. The DNA for the CDR3 is TGTGCCAGCAGCTTCACAGCGTTAAATTCACCCCTCCACTTT. Full variable domain (missing parts from reference TRBV7-2 and TRBJ1-6): GAGVSQSPSNKVTEKGKDVELRCDPISGHTALYWYRQSLGQGLEFLIYFQGNSAPDKSGLPSDRFSAERTGGSVSTLTIQRTQQEDSAVYLCASSFTALNSPLHFGNGTRLTVT.

The V and J genes are TRBV25-1 and TRBJ1-1, with 9 bases fitting TRBD1. This CDR3 contains 15 residues. The J segment lost 5 bases and the V segment lost 2 bases, leaving 6 bases of the junction unmatched. Germline values: CDR1 MGHDK, CDR2 SYGVNS. The CDR3 bases are TGTGCCAGCAGTGAAGGGGGACAGGGACGAACTGAAGCTTTCTTT. It codes for CASSEGGQGRTEAFF.

About this clone itself: Other DNA variants within this sample encode the same CDR3. The CDR3 region has the DNA TGTGCCAGCAGCCCAAGCTCCTACGAGCAGTACTTC. It is translated as CASSPSSYEQYF. The chain couples TRBV7-9 to TRBJ2-7; D unclear. The CDR3 length is 12 residues. V was trimmed by 5 bases and J by 0 bases, leaving 5 bases between them. Looked up from germline, CDR1 is SEHNR and CDR2 is FQNEAQ (reference sequence).

This clone has a handful of counts. This chain joins TRBV5-6 and TRBJ2-3; 7 nucleotides line up with TRBD1. Unmatched junction bases numbered 15, after V lost 5 bases and J lost 6 bases. The CDR3 spans 16 residues. Germline-derived CDR1 and CDR2 are SGHDT and YYEEEE. CDR3 protein: CASSEVDRDASDTQYF. The CDR3 coding sequence is TGTGCCAGCAGTGAGGTAGACAGGGACGCTTCGGATACGCAGTATTTT.

CDR3 coding DNA: TGTGCCAGCAGCTCTGGTTCAGAGACCCAGTACTTC. This encodes CASSSGSETQYF. The gene calls are TRBV7-6 and TRBJ2-5; D unclear. Looked up from germline, CDR1 is SGHVS and CDR2 is FNYEAQ. The CDR3 covers 12 residues. V dropped 4 bases and J dropped 4 bases, with 7 bases sitting between them.

The chain employs TRBV2 and TRBJ2-1; TRBD2 matches 8 bases. V lost 3 bases to trimming and J lost 4 bases; unmatched junction nucleotides: 8. Germline V gene sequence: CDR1 SNHLY, CDR2 FYNNEI. The CDR3 spans 16 residues. CDR3 coding DNA: TGTGCCAGCAGTGATGGGCGCGGGGGGCCATACAATGAGCAGTTCTTC. Its protein product is CASSDGRGGPYNEQFF.

This chain links TRBV20-1 with TRBJ2-5, with D perhaps assigned TRBD1 or TRBD2 (6 bases each). V dropped 3 bases and J dropped 10 bases, with 12 bases sitting between them. Per germline, CDR1 DFQATT and CDR2 SNEGSKA (reference sequence). The CDR3 length is 11 residues. The CDR3 region has the DNA TGCAGTGCTAGGGACGGAGGGGGCCAGTACTTC. This gives the protein CSARDGGGQYF.

The genes are TRBV13 and TRBJ1-1; no clear D gene. The CDR3 sequence is 14 residues long. The V gene's germline CDR1 is PRHDT and CDR2 FYEKMQ (reference sequence). V was cut by 5 bases and J by 1 base, with 11 bases left in between. The CDR3 DNA reads TGTGCCAGCAGCGCCGGACGAAGGAACACTGAAGCTTTCTTT. Translating it yields CASSAGRRNTEAFF.

This sequence joins TRBV5-1 and TRBJ2-7; D is unresolved. The CDR3 has 13 amino acids. Germline V gene data show CDR1 as SGHRS and CDR2 as YFSETQ. V gave up 3 bases and J gave up 3 bases, with 10 bases separating them. CDR3 sequence reads: CASSSTLHYEQYF. The DNA of the CDR3 is TGCGCCAGCAGCTCAACACTGCACTACGAGCAGTACTTC. Supplemented by reference TRBV5-1 and TRBJ2-7, the full variable domain reads KAGVTQTPRYLIKTRGQQVTLSCSPISGHRSVSWYQQTPGQGLQFLFEYFSETQRNKGNFPGRFSGRQFSNSRSEMNVSTLELGDSALYLCASSSTLHYEQYFGPGTRLTVT.

This clone showed up just a few times. V is TRBV15 and J is TRBJ2-1; 10 bases line up with TRBD1. Germline V lookup: CDR1 LNHNV, CDR2 YYDKDF (reference sequence). Trimming removed 4 bases from V and 10 bases from J; junction bases left unmatched: 10. This CDR3 has 15 amino acids. The CDR3 spells CATSTRDRGEEEQFF. The CDR3 DNA sequence: TGTGCCACCAGCACTCGGGACAGGGGCGAGGAAGAGCAGTTCTTC.

The J gene is TRBJ2-1, the V gene TRBV27; the D is unclear. The V gene lost 2 bases and the J gene lost 9 bases, with 11 bases spanning the gap. CDR1 and CDR2 from the germline V gene are MNHEY and SMNVEV (reference sequence). The CDR3 is made up of 13 amino acids. CDR3 region: CASSLGSQFEQFF. CDR3 coding DNA: TGTGCCAGCAGTTTAGGCTCGCAGTTTGAGCAGTTCTTC.

This clone was observed a few times. The CDR3 region has the DNA TGCGCCAGCAGTCCAATACAGGGCGGAGGAGATACGCAGTATTTT. It specifies CASSPIQGGGDTQYF. This sequence joins TRBV23-1 and TRBJ2-3, with a possible D match to TRBD1 (6 bases). TRBV23-1 is annotated as an ORF whose role is uncertain. V was shortened by 4 bases and J by 5 bases, with 16 bases between the two germline ends. This CDR3 is 15 amino acids long.